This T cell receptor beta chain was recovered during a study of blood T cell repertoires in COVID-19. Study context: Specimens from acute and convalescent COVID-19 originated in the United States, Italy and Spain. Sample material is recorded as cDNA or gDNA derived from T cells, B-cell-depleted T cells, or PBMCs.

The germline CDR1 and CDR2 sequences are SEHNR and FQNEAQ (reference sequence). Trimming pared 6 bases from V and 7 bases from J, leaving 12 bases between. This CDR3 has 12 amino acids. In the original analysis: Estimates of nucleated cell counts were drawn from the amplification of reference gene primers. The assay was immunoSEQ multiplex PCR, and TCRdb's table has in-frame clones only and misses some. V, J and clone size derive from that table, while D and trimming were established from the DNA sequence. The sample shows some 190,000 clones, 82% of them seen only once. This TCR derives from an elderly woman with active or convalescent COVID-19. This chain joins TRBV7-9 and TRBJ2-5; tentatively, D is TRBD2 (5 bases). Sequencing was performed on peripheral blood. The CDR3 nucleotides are TGTGCCAGCAGGGAGGATGGTGCGACCCAGTACTTC. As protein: CASREDGATQYF. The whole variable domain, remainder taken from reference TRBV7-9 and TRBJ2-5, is DTGVSQNPRHKITKRGQNVTFRCDPISEHNRLYWYRQTLGQGPEFLTYFQNEAQLEKSRLLSDRFSAERPKGSFSTLEIQRTEQGDSAMYLCASREDGATQYFGPGTRLLVL.